These T cell receptor beta chains were read from a single sample in a study of cytomegalovirus exposure and HLA in healthy donors. The method was immunoSEQ multiplex PCR; TCRdb's version includes in-frame clones alone and lacks a portion of them. The top ten clones hold over 2% of a sample with roughly 150,000 clones, around 75% of them seen once. Sequenced sample: PBMCs. These receptors were collected from a male donor in good health and CMV-seronegative. Each CDR3 is given with its conserved first and last residue. A D gene is named only where the DNA matches it firmly. Only part of the rows carry a size: once, few, many, or a class if the clone is expanded.

TRBJ1-4 | NA | NA | 15 | TRBV6-5 | TGTGCCAGCAGTTACTCCGGGGGGCAGGTAGAAAAACTGTTTTTT | CASSYSGGQVEKLFF
TRBJ1-2 | NA | NA | 14 | TRBV6-1 | TGTGCCAGCAGAGCCGTTACAGGGTTCGGTGGCTACACCTTC | CASRAVTGFGGYTF
TRBJ2-1 | TRBD2 | NA | 17 | TRBV4-1 | TGCGCCAGCAGCCCCCAGGGCGGGGGGAGCTCCTACAATGAGCAGTTCTTC | CASSPQGGGSSYNEQFF
TRBJ2-1 | NA | NA | 15 | TRBV6-4 | TGTGCCAGCCGAGACAGGTCGAGCTCCTACAATGAGCAGTTCTTC | CASRDRSSSYNEQFF
TRBJ2-7 | TRBD1 | NA | 14 | TRBV29-1 | TGCAGCGTTGTAGGGCAGGGGGCAAACTACGAGCAGTACTTC | CSVVGQGANYEQYF
TRBJ2-5 | TRBD2 | once | 13 | TRBV6-1 | TGTGCCACTAAAGGGAGGGGACCGCAGACCCAGTACTTC | CATKGRGPQTQYF
TRBJ1-4 | TRBD1 | NA | 15 | TRBV11-2 | TGTGCCAGCAGCTTAGGGTCAGGGGGTTCGGAAAAACTGTTTTTT | CASSLGSGGSEKLFF
TRBJ1-5 | TRBD1 | NA | 18 | TRBV7-9 | TGTGCCAGCAGCCCCGGACAGGGCAACAAAAATAGCAATCAGCCCCAGCATTTT | CASSPGQGNKNSNQPQHF
TRBJ2-7 | NA | NA | 16 | TRBV18 | TGTGCCAGCTCGTCCCAGGACAGCGCCATCTCCTACGAGCAGTACTTC | CASSSQDSAISYEQYF
TRBJ1-4 | NA | NA | 15 | TRBV25-1 | TGTGCCAGCAGTGACTACACAGGGTTTCGCGAAAAACTGTTTTTT | CASSDYTGFREKLFF
TRBJ2-3 | TRBD1 | NA | 13 | TRBV19 | TGTGCCAGTAGGCCCAAGGGGGCAGGTACGCAGTATTTT | CASRPKGAGTQYF
TRBJ2-3 | TRBD1 | NA | 15 | TRBV2 | TGTGCCAGCAGTGTATTAGGACAGGATCTTGATACGCAGTATTTT | CASSVLGQDLDTQYF
TRBJ1-6 | TRBD1 | NA | 13 | TRBV5-1 | TGCGCCAGCAGCGGCGACAGGGACTCACCCCTCCACTTT | CASSGDRDSPLHF
TRBJ1-2 | TRBD1 | NA | 11 | TRBV19 | TGTGCCAGTAGCAACAGGGGTGGCTACACCTTC | CASSNRGGYTF
TRBJ2-3 | NA | NA | 12 | TRBV7-9 | TGTGCCAGCAGCCCCCTAGCGGATACGCAGTATTTT | CASSPLADTQYF
TRBJ1-2 | NA | NA | 15 | TRBV5-1 | TGCGCCAGCAGCTTGGTAGGCACGGGGAACTATGGCTACACCTTC | CASSLVGTGNYGYTF
TRBJ1-1 | NA | NA | 14 | TRBV5-1 | TGCGCCAGCAGCTTGGAGTGGGCCAGTGATGAAGCTTTCTTT | CASSLEWASDEAFF
TRBJ2-3 | NA | NA | 15 | TRBV5-4 | TGTGCCAGCAGCTTGCCTCCGTCTAGCACAGATACGCAGTATTTT | CASSLPPSSTDTQYF
TRBJ1-5 | NA | few | 15 | TRBV30 | TGTGCCTGGAGTGTGGGCACCTATAGCAATCAGCCCCAGCATTTT | CAWSVGTYSNQPQHF
TRBJ2-1 | NA | NA | 15 | TRBV5-4 | TGTACCAGCAGCTCCAGGACTATCTCCTACAATGAGCAGTTCTTC | CTSSSRTISYNEQFF
TRBJ1-5 | TRBD1 | NA | 14 | TRBV6-6 | TGTGCCAGCAGCCCCGGGACAGGGTATCAGCCCCAGCATTTT | CASSPGTGYQPQHF
TRBJ2-2 | TRBD2 | NA | 16 | TRBV7-6 | TGTGCCAGCAGCTTACGGGGGGGGCTTAACACCGGGGAGCTGTTTTTT | CASSLRGGLNTGELFF
TRBJ1-1 | NA | NA | 12 | TRBV6-6 | TGTGCCAGCAGCAAAAAAGCCACTGAAGCTTTCTTT | CASSKKATEAFF
TRBJ2-5 | NA | NA | 17 | TRBV5-1 | TGCGCCAGCAGCTCGGGGCTACTTACGGGAGCCCAAGAGACCCAGTACTTC | CASSSGLLTGAQETQYF
TRBJ1-5 | NA | NA | 14 | TRBV19 | TGTGCCAGTAGTATACAGGGCCCCAATCAGCCCCAGCATTTT | CASSIQGPNQPQHF
TRBJ1-2 | TRBD1 | NA | 13 | TRBV10-3 | TGTGCCATCAGCCCCGGGACAGGGCCTGGCTACACCTTC | CAISPGTGPGYTF
TRBJ1-3 | NA | NA | 13 | TRBV19 | TGTGCCAGTGGACAGAACTCTGGAAACACCATATATTTT | CASGQNSGNTIYF
TRBJ1-1 | NA | NA | 14 | TRBV5-1 | TGCGCCAGCAGCTTGAGAGGGGGAGGGACTGAAGCTTTCTTT | CASSLRGGGTEAFF
TRBJ1-5 | NA | few | 15 | TRBV7-8 | TGTGCCAGCAGCTTATCCGGGATTAGCAATCAGCCCCAGCATTTT | CASSLSGISNQPQHF
TRBJ2-5 | TRBD2 | NA | 16 | TRBV5-6 | TGTGCCAGCAGCCCGGGACTAGCGGGGGTGAGAGAGACCCAGTACTTC | CASSPGLAGVRETQYF
TRBJ2-5 | NA | NA | 13 | TRBV5-4 | TGTGCCAGCAGCTTGACAGAACAAGAGACCCAGTACTTC | CASSLTEQETQYF
TRBJ2-1 | TRBD2 | NA | 17 | TRBV4-3 | TGCGCCAGCAGCCAAGATCGGCGGCGGGGGGTATACAATGAGCAGTTCTTC | CASSQDRRRGVYNEQFF
TRBJ1-1 | TRBD1 | NA | 13 | TRBV29-1 | TGCAGCGCACCGGGACAGAGCAACACTGAAGCTTTCTTT | CSAPGQSNTEAFF
TRBJ1-2 | NA | NA | 13 | TRBV2 | TGTGCCAGCAGTGTCGACAGCAACTATGGCTACACCTTC | CASSVDSNYGYTF
TRBJ1-2 | NA | once | 15 | TRBV7-2 | TGTGCCAGCAGCTTAGCGGATCCGGGATTCTATGGCTACACCTTC | CASSLADPGFYGYTF
TRBJ1-1 | NA | few | 14 | TRBV6-5 | TGTGCCAGCAGAACCGGGAACAGTTGGACTGAAGCTTTCTTT | CASRTGNSWTEAFF
TRBJ1-5 | TRBD1 | NA | 16 | TRBV15 | TGTGCCACCAGCAGAGGGGGACAGGGTAACGATCAGCCCCAGCATTTT | CATSRGGQGNDQPQHF